The clone carrying this T cell receptor (beta chain) was seen at least ten times. Germline V gene lookup returns CDR1 MNHEY and CDR2 SVGAGI. Trimming took 6 bases from V and 6 from J, leaving 12 bases between them. This CDR3 is built from 13 residues. TCRdb re-analysed the PCR reads in MiXCR, keeping a single row per CDR3 protein. The top ten clones hold 9.5% to 15% of a sample with about 97,000 distinct CDR3 sequences, under 60% of them seen once. The data originate from a study of CDR3 diversity in severe acne. This TCR came from a male donor with acne. Sequenced material: blood. V is TRBV6-5 and J is TRBJ1-5; D remains unclear. The CDR3 spells CASSLWGGQPQHF. The CDR3 bases are TGTGCCAGCAGCCTCTGGGGAGGTCAGCCCCAGCATTTT.